These T cell receptor beta chains were read from a single sample in a study of T cell changes during pregnancy in multiple sclerosis. Data came from immunoSEQ multiplex PCR; TCRdb stores just in-frame clones and leaves some out. The table lists tens of thousands of clones, 92% of them singletons. Sequenced material: CD8+ T cells from peripheral blood mononuclear cells, taken in the first trimester of pregnancy. These receptors all come from a female donor with multiple sclerosis, enrolled in a pregnancy study. The CDR3 runs from the conserved cysteine through the conserved F or W. The D gene is left open where the match is weak. Size is stated for part of the rows, as once, few or many counts, or as a class when the clone is expanded.

v_call,j_call,clone_size,d_call,cdr3_aa,cdr3_nt
TRBV7-9,TRBJ2-1,-,-,CASSPRGFQTYNEQFF,TGTGCCAGCAGCCCTAGGGGGTTTCAGACCTACAATGAGCAGTTCTTC
TRBV6-1,TRBJ2-1,-,-,CASTPSSYNEQFF,TGTGCCAGCACACCGAGCTCCTACAATGAGCAGTTCTTC
TRBV5-4,TRBJ2-2,-,TRBD2,CASSLGLAPWGELFF,TGTGCCAGCAGCTTGGGACTAGCCCCTTGGGGGGAGCTGTTTTTT
TRBV13,TRBJ2-5,-,TRBD1,CASSIRQGSETQYF,TGTGCCAGCAGCATAAGACAGGGGAGTGAGACCCAGTACTTC
TRBV5-6,TRBJ1-6,-,-,CASSLGGLNSPLHF,TGTGCCAGCAGCTTGGGAGGGTTGAATTCACCCCTCCACTTT
TRBV6-6,TRBJ2-1,-,TRBD1,CASSFGQGAYNEQFF,TGTGCCAGCAGTTTCGGACAGGGGGCCTACAATGAGCAGTTCTTC
TRBV6-5,TRBJ2-3,-,TRBD1,CASSSGQGAGTQYF,TGTGCCAGCAGTTCGGGACAGGGGGCGGGTACGCAGTATTTT
TRBV6-1,TRBJ1-6,-,-,CASGSGSGNSPLHF,TGTGCCAGCGGTTCGGGTAGCGGTAATTCACCCCTCCACTTT
TRBV18,TRBJ2-5,-,-,CASSGRGQETQYF,TGTGCCAGCTCAGGCAGGGGCCAGGAGACCCAGTACTTC
TRBV5-4,TRBJ1-1,-,-,CASSKQNTEAFF,TGTGCCAGCAGCAAGCAGAACACTGAAGCTTTCTTT
TRBV4-1,TRBJ1-6,-,-,CASSQEPRASPLHF,TGCGCCAGCAGCCAAGAACCCAGGGCTTCACCCCTCCACTTT
TRBV30,TRBJ1-2,-,TRBD1,CAFTDRNYGYTF,TGTGCCTTTACGGACAGGAACTATGGCTACACCTTC
TRBV2,TRBJ1-6,-,-,CASSDGQGSSPLHF,TGTGCCAGCAGTGACGGTCAGGGAAGTTCACCCCTCCACTTT
TRBV28,TRBJ2-3,-,-,CARRGTDTQYF,TGTGCCAGACGGGGGACAGATACGCAGTATTTT
TRBV15,TRBJ2-1,-,TRBD1,CATSRDRGVDEQFF,TGTGCCACCAGCCGGGACAGGGGGGTAGATGAGCAGTTCTTC
TRBV27,TRBJ2-1,-,-,CASSLYSGNEQFF,TGTGCCAGCAGTTTATATTCAGGGAATGAGCAGTTCTTC
TRBV5-4,TRBJ1-1,-,-,CASSFTQGTTEAFF,TGTGCCAGCAGCTTCACACAGGGTACCACTGAAGCTTTCTTT
TRBV19,TRBJ1-5,medium-sized,-,CAISTGDSNQPQHF,TGTGCCATATCGACGGGGGATAGCAATCAGCCCCAGCATTTT
TRBV10-1,TRBJ2-7,-,TRBD1,CASSHHPGQGKDEQYF,TGCGCCAGCAGTCACCACCCGGGACAGGGTAAGGACGAGCAGTACTTC
TRBV9,TRBJ2-2,-,-,CASSVEGGGPGELFF,TGTGCCAGCAGCGTAGAGGGCGGGGGCCCCGGGGAGCTGTTTTTT
TRBV7-3,TRBJ2-1,-,-,CASSPKMSGEQFF,TGTGCCAGCAGCCCAAAGATGAGCGGTGAGCAGTTCTTC
TRBV7-9,TRBJ2-3,-,-,CAQEGPGLGDTQYF,TGTGCCCAAGAGGGCCCGGGTCTGGGAGATACGCAGTATTTT
TRBV18,TRBJ1-4,-,-,CASSPLAELLLFF,TGTGCCAGCTCACCGCTAGCGGAACTTTTGCTGTTTTTT
TRBV28,TRBJ2-4,-,TRBD2,CASSLNPQLAGGEYF,TGTGCCAGCAGTTTAAACCCTCAACTAGCGGGGGGGGAGTACTTC
TRBV10-2,TRBJ2-5,-,TRBD1,CASRRTGAETQYF,TGCGCCAGCCGAAGGACAGGGGCCGAGACCCAGTACTTC
TRBV13,TRBJ2-5,-,-,CASSLGHETQYF,TGTGCCAGCAGCTTAGGCCATGAGACCCAGTACTTC
TRBV5-1,TRBJ2-5,-,-,CASSAEVGRARQETQYF,TGCGCCAGCAGCGCCGAAGTGGGGCGAGCAAGACAAGAGACCCAGTACTTC
TRBV4-2,TRBJ1-5,-,TRBD1,CASSHSGGIQHF,TGTGCCAGCAGCCATTCAGGGGGCATCCAGCATTTT
TRBV4-1,TRBJ2-4,-,-,CASSQDLTPGNIQYF,TGCGCCAGCAGCCAAGACCTGACCCCAGGAAACATTCAGTACTTC
TRBV10-3,TRBJ1-6,medium-sized,-,CATGETGSTNSPLHF,TGTGCCACCGGAGAGACAGGATCAACTAATTCACCCCTCCACTTT
TRBV6-1,TRBJ1-4,few,TRBD1,CASSEGTGSEKLFF,TGTGCCAGCAGTGAAGGGACAGGGAGTGAAAAACTGTTTTTT
TRBV5-6,TRBJ2-5,-,-,CASSLGGAETQYF,TGTGCCAGCAGCTTGGGTGGGGCGGAGACCCAGTACTTC
TRBV6-1,TRBJ2-7,-,TRBD1,CASSDLGQGYEQYF,TGTGCCAGCAGTGATTTGGGACAGGGGTACGAGCAGTACTTC
TRBV9,TRBJ2-1,-,TRBD2,CASSDLTSGGASEQFF,TGTGCCAGCAGCGACCTAACTAGCGGGGGGGCCAGTGAGCAGTTCTTC
TRBV7-9,TRBJ2-7,-,-,CASSPLSGRGFDEQYF,TGTGCCAGCAGCCCCCTCTCCGGCCGAGGGTTCGACGAGCAGTACTTC
TRBV4-2,TRBJ2-7,-,TRBD2,CASSQDSVGGAPWEQYF,TGTGCCAGCAGCCAAGATTCAGTCGGGGGGGCCCCCTGGGAGCAGTACTTC
TRBV27,TRBJ2-7,-,-,CASSFGVGNEQYF,TGTGCCAGCAGTTTTGGAGTAGGCAACGAGCAGTACTTC
TRBV2,TRBJ2-5,once,TRBD2,CASSLTSGYQETQYF,TGTGCCAGCAGTTTGACTAGCGGGTACCAAGAGACCCAGTACTTC
TRBV5-3,TRBJ1-1,-,-,CARSLDVSIGRAWNTEAFF,TGTGCCAGAAGCTTGGATGTGTCTATCGGCAGGGCCTGGAACACTGAAGCTTTCTTT
TRBV6-1,TRBJ2-1,once,TRBD2,CASSEISTSGGKYNEQFF,TGTGCCAGCAGTGAAATAAGTACTAGCGGGGGGAAATACAATGAGCAGTTCTTC
TRBV4-2,TRBJ2-7,-,-,CASSPGIQAAYEQYF,TGTGCCAGCAGCCCCGGGATTCAGGCCGCCTACGAGCAGTACTTC
TRBV9,TRBJ1-4,-,-,CASSVEGYNEKLFF,TGTGCCAGCAGCGTGGAGGGGTATAATGAAAAACTGTTTTTT
TRBV27,TRBJ1-1,-,-,CASSPIENTEAFF,TGTGCCAGCAGTCCCATAGAAAACACTGAAGCTTTCTTT
TRBV2,TRBJ2-3,-,TRBD2,CASSEPIRWTSGGRKWTDTQYF,TGTGCCAGCAGTGAACCTATCAGATGGACTAGCGGGGGACGTAAGTGGACAGATACGCAGTATTTT
TRBV13,TRBJ2-5,-,TRBD2,CASSSRLAGGPGETQYF,TGTGCCAGCAGCTCCAGACTAGCGGGGGGACCTGGCGAGACCCAGTACTTC
TRBV5-5,TRBJ1-1,-,-,CASSFFVQEGEAFF,TGTGCCAGCAGCTTTTTCGTACAGGAAGGTGAAGCTTTCTTT
TRBV7-8,TRBJ2-7,-,-,CASSPGRPPAYEQYF,TGTGCCAGCAGCCCGGGGAGGCCGCCTGCCTACGAGCAGTACTTC
TRBV14,TRBJ1-3,-,-,CASSQEALTVPPGTGNTIYF,TGTGCCAGCAGCCAAGAAGCCCTGACAGTACCCCCTGGTACTGGAAACACCATATATTTT
TRBV28,TRBJ2-7,-,-,CASSVGQSYEQYF,TGTGCCAGCAGTGTCGGACAGTCCTACGAGCAGTACTTC
TRBV23-1,TRBJ1-6,-,-,CASSTGSSYNSPLHF,TGCGCCAGCAGTACAGGGAGCTCCTATAATTCACCCCTCCACTTT
TRBV6-5,TRBJ1-1,-,-,CASSTGNTEAFF,TGTGCCAGCAGTACAGGGAACACTGAAGCTTTCTTT
TRBV6-1,TRBJ2-1,once,TRBD1,CASSSGTGEYDEQFF,TGTGCCAGCAGTTCCGGGACAGGGGAGTATGATGAGCAGTTCTTC
TRBV7-9,TRBJ2-7,-,-,CASRKSLSYEQYF,TGTGCCAGCAGAAAGAGCCTCTCCTACGAGCAGTACTTC
TRBV19,TRBJ2-3,-,TRBD2,CASSLVTLGLAGDADTQYF,TGTGCCAGTAGTCTCGTGACTTTGGGACTAGCGGGGGATGCAGATACGCAGTATTTT
TRBV7-6,TRBJ2-7,-,TRBD2,CASSYPPAGEYEQYF,TGTGCCAGCAGCTACCCGCCAGCGGGGGAATACGAGCAGTACTTC
TRBV27,TRBJ2-7,-,TRBD1,CASSLSPGTGSYEQYF,TGTGCCAGCAGTTTATCTCCCGGGACAGGGAGCTACGAGCAGTACTTC
TRBV5-8,TRBJ2-5,-,TRBD1,CASSLDRDRGETQYF,TGTGCCAGCAGCTTGGACCGGGACAGGGGAGAGACCCAGTACTTC